This record covers a single T cell receptor beta chain. Its specificity is unknown. An Oncomine TCR Beta short-read assay was used to sequence the DNA from cultured CD4+ T cells. From the PCR reads, TCRdb called clonotypes with MiXCR, one entry per CDR3 protein. The profile covers more than 7,500 distinct CDR3 sequences, with roughly 50% appearing a single time and 6% to 9.5% taken by the ten largest. The sample comes from a study of vaccination and CD4 T cells after COVID-19. Overall study context: Post-COVID draws came a median 101 days after diagnosis (range 35 to 161). Overlapping peptides of the spike proteins of SARS-CoV-2, HCoV-NL63, HCoV-OC43 and HCoV-229E were used for cell stimulation.

This CDR3 is built from 15 residues. The V segment lost 4 bases and the J segment 3 bases; nucleotides outside the gene matches: 7. Looked up from germline, CDR1 is SGHTS and CDR2 is YDEGEE. Treatment of the sample: roughly ten-day PBMC culture with coronavirus spike peptide pools or control peptides (ViraFEST assay). V usage is TRBV5-8 and J usage is TRBJ1-5; 7 nucleotides match TRBD1. The sequence was collected from a human donor who had recovered from COVID-19. Specimen: CD4+ T cells from blood, cultured in vitro. The CDR3 coding sequence is TGTGCCAGCAGCCCCGGGACAGAGTTCAATCAGCCCCAGCATTTT. This codes for CASSPGTEFNQPQHF.